The source of this TCR beta chain is a study of CXCR3-negative and CXCR3-positive naive CD8 T cells (dated by TCRdb to 2018 to 2020). General notes on the study: About 135 million TRB reads were obtained in total, roughly 1.5 +/- 0.3 million reads per library. The diversity and physicochemical repertoire analyses included fewer than twelve donors pooled from two independent experiments. Naive subsets from about 5 donors and memory cells from 3 donors were included in the TRBV-TRBJ cluster analysis. Study-wide conclusions, independent of this receptor: Freshly isolated PBMCs were used for most assays because CXCR3 expression went down partially after cryopreservation. Because surface CD5, which has been linked to self-reactivity in mice, was comparable between naive subsets, TCR interaction strength was also inferred from TRB CDR3 physicochemical properties. Naive CXCR3-negative and CXCR3-positive cells from the same donor showed similar TRBV-TRBJ usage, whereas memory cells showed distinct patterns. Compared with CXCR3-negative naive cells, CXCR3-positive naive cells had TRB CDR3s with higher hydrophobicity (lower Kidera factor 4), lower energy, and higher strength and volume indices. Both naive subsets had comparably high repertoire diversity, while memory CD8+ T cells had much lower repertoire diversity.

A word on this clonotype: The clone's antigen remains unknown.

TCRdb records NextSeq 550 as the sequencer. The Human TCR Profiling Kit (MiLaboratory) was used to make UMI-labeled 5' RACE TRB cDNA libraries. cDNA synthesis used the entire amount of extracted RNA, and PCR amplification then used the entire amount of cDNA produced. The libraries were made side by side, with each library going through the same number of PCR cycles. The authors' analysis ran thus. With a minimum of two reads required per UMI, MIGEC and MiXCR pulled out about 50,000 +/- 10,000 unique UMI-labeled TRB cDNA molecules from each library. Each library averaged around 40,000 +/- 10,000 functional in-frame TRB CDR3 nucleotide clonotypes without stop codons. After each sample was downsampled to 5000 UMI-labeled TRB molecules, VDJtools was used to calculate diversity metrics such as normalized Shannon-Wiener and Chao1. For the central five CDR3 residues, VDJtools calculated physicochemical properties weighted by clonotype size, namely interaction energy, strength, volume and Kidera factor 4. After the reads were reprocessed by TCRdb, one entry was made per CDR3 protein sequence, with no DNA. For this entry, the V and J calls and clone size follow TCRdb and not the study's own pipeline. The table for this sample shows 110,000 or so distinct CDR3 sequences. The ten most abundant clones make up about 0.35% of the sample.

Each CD8+ T cell subset was flow-sorted in triplicate, and a few hundred thousand cells per subset were placed directly into RLT lysis buffer. To exclude memory contaminants, naive CD8+ T cells were stringently defined as CD45RO-CCR7+CD27+CD95-. Peripheral blood mononuclear cells were isolated from buffy coats using standard density gradient centrifugation. Naive CXCR3-negative and CXCR3-positive CD8+ T cells were flow-sorted using a FACSAria III. Total RNA was extracted from sorted cells using an RNeasy Mini Kit. The germline V gene (reference sequence) gives CDR1 as DFQATT and CDR2 as SNEGSKA. Its CDR3 holds 16 amino acids, cysteine through phenylalanine. The DNA is not on file.

This TCR was sampled from a human donor in good health. Some clones in this sample may be carry-over from other donors' samples. The V and J segments used are TRBV20-1 and TRBJ2-1; the D call of TRBD2 rests on TCRdb alone, since no DNA is present to check it. The specimen was naive CXCR3+ CD8+ T cells from blood. The sample's cell subset or site label, decoded: CD45RO-CCR7+CD27+CD95- naive CD8+ T cells expressing CXCR3 (TNR3+). The CDR3 region reads CSASRGPGGAYNEQFF.